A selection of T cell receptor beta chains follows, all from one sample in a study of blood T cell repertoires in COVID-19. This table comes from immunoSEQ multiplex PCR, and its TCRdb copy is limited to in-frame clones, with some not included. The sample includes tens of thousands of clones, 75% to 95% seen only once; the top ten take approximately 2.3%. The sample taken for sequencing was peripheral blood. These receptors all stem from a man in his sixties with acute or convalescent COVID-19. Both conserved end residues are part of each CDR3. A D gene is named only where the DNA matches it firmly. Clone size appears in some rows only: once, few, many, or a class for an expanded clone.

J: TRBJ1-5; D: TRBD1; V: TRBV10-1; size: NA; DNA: TGCGCCAGCAGTGAAGACAGGGAAGATCAGCCCCAGCATTTT; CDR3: CASSEDREDQPQHF
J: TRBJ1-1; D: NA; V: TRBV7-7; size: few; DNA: TGTGCTAGCAGCGGGGGGATGAGCACTGAAGCTTTCTTT; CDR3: CASSGGMSTEAFF
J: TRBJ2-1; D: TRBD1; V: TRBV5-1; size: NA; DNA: TGCGCCAGCAGCCTTACAGGGGCAGACAATGAGCAGTTCTTC; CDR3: CASSLTGADNEQFF
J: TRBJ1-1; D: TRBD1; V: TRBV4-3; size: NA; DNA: TGCGCCAGCAGCCGGACAGGGGTTTCTGAAGCTTTCTTT; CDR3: CASSRTGVSEAFF
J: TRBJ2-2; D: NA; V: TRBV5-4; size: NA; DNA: TGTGCCAGCAGCTTGGAACTAGGAGGTAACACCGGGGAGCTGTTTTTT; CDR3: CASSLELGGNTGELFF
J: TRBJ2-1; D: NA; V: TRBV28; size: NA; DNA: TGTGCCAGCAGTCCCGCCGCAGGGGGGGAGCAGTTCTTC; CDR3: CASSPAAGGEQFF
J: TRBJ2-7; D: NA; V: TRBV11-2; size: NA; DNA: TGTGCCAGCAGCTTAGGGGTGGGAGGATTATACGAGCAGTACTTC; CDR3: CASSLGVGGLYEQYF
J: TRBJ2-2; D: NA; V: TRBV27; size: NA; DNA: TGTGCCAGCAGTTTAGGCAGGGGGGACACCGGGGAGCTGTTTTTT; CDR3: CASSLGRGDTGELFF
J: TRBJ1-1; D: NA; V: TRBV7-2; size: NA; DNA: TGTGCCAGCAGCTTACAGGGGCCGAACACTGAAGCTTTCTTT; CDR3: CASSLQGPNTEAFF
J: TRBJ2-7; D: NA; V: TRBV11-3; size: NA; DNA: TGTGCCAGCAGCTTGCCTCTCCAGACTGGCGAGCAGTACTTC; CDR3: CASSLPLQTGEQYF